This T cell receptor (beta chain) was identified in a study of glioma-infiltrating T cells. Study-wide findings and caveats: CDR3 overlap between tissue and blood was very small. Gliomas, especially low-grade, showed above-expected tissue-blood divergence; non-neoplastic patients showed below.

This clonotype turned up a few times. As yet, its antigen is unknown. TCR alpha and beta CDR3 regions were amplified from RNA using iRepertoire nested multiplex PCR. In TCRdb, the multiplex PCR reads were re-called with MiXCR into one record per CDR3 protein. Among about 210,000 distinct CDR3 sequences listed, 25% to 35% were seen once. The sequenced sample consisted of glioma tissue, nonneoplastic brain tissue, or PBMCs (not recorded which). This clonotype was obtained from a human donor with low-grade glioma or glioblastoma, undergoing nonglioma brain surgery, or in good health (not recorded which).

The CDR3 DNA follows: TGTGCCAGCAGTAAAGACAGGGGGTACGAGCAGTACTTC. Residues: CASSKDRGYEQYF. The chain employs TRBV27 and TRBJ2-7; TRBD1 matches at 9 bases. This CDR3 region has 13 residues. CDR1 MNHEY and CDR2 SMNVEV come from the germline V gene (reference sequence). V shed 5 bases and J 4 bases; nucleotides not matched to a gene: 3.